This T cell receptor beta chain is drawn from a study of multiple sclerosis patients with progressive multifocal leukoencephalopathy. Only in-frame clones appear in the TCRdb table, and some are missing; sequencing was by immunoSEQ multiplex PCR. The data contain some 31,000 clones, roughly nine tenths of them seen just once; the ten biggest clones take up approximately 3%. Time point noted: time of PML onset. This CDR3 is built from 18 residues. The V gene end was trimmed by 1 base and the J gene end by 1 base; junction bases not matched to a gene: 10. Germline V gene sequence: CDR1 SGHRS, CDR2 YFSETQ.

This clonotype originated in a human donor with progressive multifocal leukoencephalopathy. The specimen was PBMCs, collected from a patient treated with natalizumab. The chain employs TRBV5-1 and TRBJ2-4, with TRBD1 matching 8 bases. CDR3 DNA sequence: TGCGCCAGCAGCTTGCAACACACAGGGGGGAATGCCAAAAACATTCAGTACTTC. Translation gives CASSLQHTGGNAKNIQYF.